Listed below are T cell receptor beta chains from one sample, sequenced in a study of regulatory T cells in long-lasting Graves disease. TCRdb passed the multiplex PCR reads through MiXCR, listing each CDR3 protein once. The repertoire holds roughly 420,000 distinct CDR3 sequences, with 16% as singletons. These records were also assigned to another study, of T cells in Graves' hyperthyroidism and ophthalmopathy.

This material consisted of peripheral blood mononuclear cells (PBMCs), taken at new diagnosis, from a patient treated with antithyroid drugs. All receptors derive from a young woman with Graves disease. The CDR3 runs from the conserved cysteine through the conserved F or W. The D gene is left open where the match is weak. Clone sizes are given selectively: once, few, many, or a class where the clone is expanded.

size	J	V	D	CDR3	DNA
NA	TRBJ2-6	TRBV6-2/TRBV6-3	NA	CASSYARPPYSGANVLTF	TGTGCCAGCAGTTACGCTAGGCCACCCTACTCTGGGGCCAACGTCCTGACTTTC
few	TRBJ2-2	TRBV9	NA	CASSSEGGLRTGELFF	TGTGCCAGCAGCTCCGAGGGGGGGCTACGGACCGGGGAGCTGTTTTTT
NA	TRBJ2-7	TRBV12-3/TRBV12-4	TRBD2	CASSPRLAGKTYEQYF	TGTGCCAGCAGTCCCCGACTAGCGGGGAAGACCTACGAGCAGTACTTC
many	TRBJ2-7	TRBV5-6	TRBD1	CASSLYQGDEQYF	TGTGCCAGCAGCTTGTACCAGGGGGACGAGCAGTACTTC
many	TRBJ1-1	TRBV12-3/TRBV12-4	NA	CASSMDTNTEAFF	TGTGCCAGCAGTATGGACACGAACACTGAAGCTTTCTTT
few	TRBJ2-3	TRBV6-1	NA	CATSRSTDTQYF	TGTGCCACTAGCCGAAGCACAGATACGCAGTATTTT
many	TRBJ2-1	TRBV27	NA	CASRTFRGSYNEQFF	TGTGCCAGCAGGACGTTCAGGGGCTCCTACAATGAGCAGTTCTTC
many	TRBJ2-3	TRBV27	TRBD2	CASSIPTSGGTDTQYF	TGTGCCAGCAGTATACCCACTAGCGGGGGCACAGATACGCAGTATTTT
NA	TRBJ1-4	TRBV6-1	NA	CASRVRPTNEKLFF	TGTGCCAGCAGGGTACGGCCAACTAATGAAAAACTGTTTTTT
many	TRBJ1-1	TRBV6-2/TRBV6-3	NA	CASSYRGLNTEAFF	TGTGCCAGCAGTTACAGGGGTCTGAACACTGAAGCTTTCTTT
few	TRBJ1-6	TRBV10-1	NA	CASSVDSNSPLHF	TGCGCCAGCAGTGTGGACAGCAATTCACCCCTCCACTTT
NA	TRBJ2-7	TRBV4-1	NA	CASSQEWVRGYEQYF	TGCGCCAGCAGCCAAGAATGGGTCAGGGGCTACGAGCAGTACTTC
few	TRBJ2-1	TRBV5-4	NA	CASSLLSGGRDNEQFF	TGTGCCAGCAGCCTGCTGAGCGGAGGCCGGGACAATGAGCAGTTCTTC
many	TRBJ2-5	TRBV2	NA	CASLADEETQYF	TGTGCCAGCCTGGCCGACGAAGAGACCCAGTACTTC
few	TRBJ2-5	TRBV7-9	TRBD2	CASSLLREGRGTQYF	TGTGCCAGCAGCTTGTTACGGGAGGGCCGGGGGACCCAGTACTTC
many	TRBJ2-7	TRBV28	TRBD2	CASSLSHLTSGAVEQYF	TGTGCCAGCAGTTTATCCCACCTCACTAGCGGGGCCGTCGAGCAGTACTTC
few	TRBJ1-4	TRBV4-2	NA	CASSQERAGEKLFF	TGTGCCAGCAGCCAAGAAAGGGCGGGTGAAAAACTGTTTTTT
NA	TRBJ2-2	TRBV9	TRBD2	CASSGTGRAAGELFF	TGTGCCAGCAGCGGTACCGGGAGGGCCGCCGGGGAGCTGTTTTTT
NA	TRBJ2-7	TRBV20-1	TRBD2	CSATGTSALDYEQYF	TGCAGTGCAACCGGGACTAGCGCCCTGGACTACGAGCAGTACTTC
many	TRBJ2-1	TRBV7-9	NA	CASSLRAGGGTYNEQFF	TGTGCCAGCAGCCTCAGGGCTGGGGGCGGCACCTACAATGAGCAGTTCTTC
few	TRBJ2-7	TRBV7-9	TRBD2	CASSPAGGLSYEQYF	TGTGCCAGCAGCCCCGCGGGAGGCCTCTCCTACGAGCAGTACTTC
many	TRBJ2-2	TRBV5-1	NA	CASSLATTGELFF	TGCGCCAGCAGCTTGGCCACCACCGGGGAGCTGTTTTTT
many	TRBJ1-6	TRBV28	TRBD1	CASSSGTGDNSPLHF	TGTGCCAGCAGCTCCGGGACAGGAGATAATTCACCCCTCCACTTT
NA	TRBJ2-3	TRBV6-2/TRBV6-3	TRBD2	CASTPGLADRDTQYF	TGTGCCAGCACACCCGGACTAGCGGATAGAGATACGCAGTATTTT
many	TRBJ1-1	TRBV19	NA	CASSTAVGMNTEAFF	TGTGCCAGTAGCACCGCAGTGGGCATGAACACTGAAGCTTTCTTT
NA	TRBJ2-7	TRBV28	TRBD1	CASSWGQGGYEQYF	TGTGCCAGCAGTTGGGGACAGGGGGGCTACGAGCAGTACTTC
few	TRBJ2-7	TRBV6-9	NA	CASSYSMTRQRDTYEQYF	TGTGCCAGCAGTTACTCAATGACGCGGCAAAGGGATACTTACGAGCAGTACTTC
many	TRBJ1-1	TRBV30	TRBD1	CAWLPWGQGANTEAFF	TGTGCCTGGTTACCCTGGGGACAGGGGGCGAACACTGAAGCTTTCTTT
many	TRBJ2-3	TRBV7-3	NA	CASSLGFGASTDTQYF	TGTGCCAGCAGCTTGGGATTCGGGGCGAGCACAGATACGCAGTATTTT
many	TRBJ2-1	TRBV27	NA	CASSLSAVGFNEQFF	TGTGCCAGCAGTTTGAGTGCGGTAGGCTTCAATGAGCAGTTCTTC
few	TRBJ1-4	TRBV15	NA	CATSRDAIELFF	TGTGCCACCAGCAGAGATGCGATAGAACTGTTTTTT
many	TRBJ2-7	TRBV20-1	NA	CSARDGGGNSYEQYF	TGCAGTGCTAGAGATGGGGGCGGGAACTCCTACGAGCAGTACTTC
many	TRBJ2-7	TRBV2	NA	CATERAYEQYF	TGTGCCACCGAAAGGGCCTACGAGCAGTACTTC
NA	TRBJ2-1	TRBV24-1	TRBD2	CATSDLHTSGTNEQFF	TGTGCCACCAGTGATTTGCACACTAGCGGTACCAATGAGCAGTTCTTC
many	TRBJ2-2	TRBV2	NA	CASSESRAGELFF	TGTGCCAGCAGTGAATCCCGGGCCGGGGAGCTGTTTTTT
NA	TRBJ2-7	TRBV7-6	TRBD2	CASSPWTSVSYEQYF	TGTGCCAGCAGCCCGTGGACTAGCGTTTCCTACGAGCAGTACTTC
many	TRBJ1-2	TRBV29-1	NA	CSVEEDTVRGYTF	TGCAGCGTTGAAGAGGACACGGTTCGAGGCTACACCTTC
many	TRBJ2-5	TRBV12-3/TRBV12-4	NA	CASTIYGQKETQYF	TGTGCCAGCACCATCTATGGACAGAAAGAGACCCAGTACTTC
NA	TRBJ2-7	TRBV20-1	NA	CSASRASTAVSYEQYF	TGCAGTGCCTCGAGGGCTTCGACAGCCGTCTCCTACGAGCAGTACTTC
NA	TRBJ2-1	TRBV28	TRBD2	CASSLTSTYNEQFF	TGTGCCAGCAGTTTGACTAGCACCTACAATGAGCAGTTCTTC
many	TRBJ2-4	TRBV18	NA	CASSPSGTSDIQYF	TGTGCCAGCTCACCATCCGGGACGTCGGACATTCAGTACTTC
few	TRBJ1-6	TRBV20-1	NA	CSQKLGVNSPLHF	TGCAGCCAAAAACTGGGGGTTAATTCACCCCTCCACTTT
many	TRBJ2-7	TRBV6-1	TRBD2	CASSETSGSLFEQYF	TGTGCCAGCAGTGAGACTAGCGGATCATTATTTGAGCAGTACTTC
NA	TRBJ2-1	TRBV12-3/TRBV12-4	NA	CASSPSSSYNEQFF	TGTGCCAGCAGTCCATCCAGCTCCTACAATGAGCAGTTCTTC
few	TRBJ2-1	TRBV3-1	TRBD2	CASSPRRSGRATYNEQFF	TGTGCCAGCTCACCACGACGTAGCGGGAGGGCCACGTACAATGAGCAGTTCTTC
NA	TRBJ2-1	TRBV18	TRBD2	CASSRAGGPSYNEQFF	TGTGCCAGCTCAAGAGCGGGAGGGCCTTCCTACAATGAGCAGTTCTTC
many	TRBJ2-1	TRBV20-1	TRBD1	CSAVGDRYNEQFF	TGCAGTGCTGTTGGGGACAGATACAATGAGCAGTTCTTC
NA	TRBJ2-1	TRBV14	NA	CASSPQGGALYNEQFF	TGTGCCAGCAGCCCCCAGGGCGGGGCCCTGTACAATGAGCAGTTCTTC
many	TRBJ2-3	TRBV11-2	NA	CASSLDEHLTDTQYF	TGTGCCAGCAGCTTAGACGAGCACCTCACAGATACGCAGTATTTT
NA	TRBJ2-1	TRBV7-3	NA	CASSLILGDPYNEQFF	TGTGCCAGCAGCCTAATTCTGGGAGACCCCTACAATGAGCAGTTCTTC
NA	TRBJ2-1	TRBV5-4	NA	CASSLEASSSYNEQFF	TGTGCCAGCAGCTTGGAGGCCAGTAGCTCCTACAATGAGCAGTTCTTC
NA	TRBJ2-2	TRBV15	NA	CATSVHGLLPGELFF	TGTGCCACCAGCGTCCACGGGCTCCTTCCCGGGGAGCTGTTTTTT
many	TRBJ2-7	TRBV27	NA	CASSLASRNYEQYF	TGTGCCAGCAGTTTAGCATCTAGGAACTACGAGCAGTACTTC